Reported below is one TCR beta chain. What antigen it recognizes has not been identified. No per-base quality is available; no much larger clone lies one base away. The donors were included in the validation cohort of roughly 120 subjects, a group kept apart from the roughly 680-subject first cohort. This sample stems from a study of cytomegalovirus exposure and HLA in healthy donors (dated by TCRdb to about 2017). Study-wide context: According to a later analysis, one platform produced both the 120 validation repertoires and the roughly 640 repertoires of the first cohort. The study was designed to test whether signatures of past pathogen exposure could be identified by cataloging public T cell receptors. The study combined high-throughput TCR immunosequencing, statistical association of individual TCRs with disease status, and machine learning to predict cytomegalovirus infection status. Along with the roughly 670-subject first cohort, a separate validation cohort of around 120 different subjects was used. Broader findings and caveats from the paper: The authors suggested that the approach could potentially be extended to other disease states and immunological phenotypes. Subsequent analysis determined that TCRs grouped into clusters in the first cohort also showed a tendency toward co-occurrence across the roughly 110 validation repertoires, and 94% of cluster scores exceeded 0. Three of the identified cytomegalovirus-associated TCR beta chains were confirmed in vitro to be specific for cytomegalovirus antigens. A later analysis lacked HLA typing for the validation cohort, so it scored co-occurrence in that cohort across all 110 or so repertoires. In the study, approximately 160 TCR beta chains were listed as associated with cytomegalovirus. Most TCR sequences were observed very rarely across donors, whereas some public TCRs were present in many individuals. The classifier was reported to diagnose cytomegalovirus status with high specificity and sensitivity in both the original and validation cohorts.

Clipping removes 4 bases from V and 5 bases from J, with 19 as the unmatched junction base count. There are 19 amino acids in the CDR3, from cysteine to phenylalanine inclusive. Only CDR3 DNA remains: 57 bases, in frame from the first base. CDR1 and CDR2 are drawn from the germline V gene: SGDLS, YYNGEE. The library was built by means of the immunoSEQ multiplex PCR assay. Under the source paper's analysis protocol: To diagnose cytomegalovirus status from the catalog of TCR beta chain sequences, a statistical classification framework was built. The table was pulled from immuneACCESS by TCRdb, which kept in-frame rearrangements only. Such tables lose some clones; where checked, under half of the loss comes from unresolved V genes, and the rest has no known cause. V and J calls and clone size are as listed in that table; D and trimming were resolved from the DNA. This sample lists roughly 50,000 clones; roughly 93% were detected once. The top ten clonotypes cover about 1.5% of the sample.

The chain couples TRBV9 to TRBJ2-1, with 9 junctional bases fitting TRBD2. The clonotype originates from a woman between 18 and 30 years old in good health and CMV-seropositive. Sample: PBMCs. The sequenced DNA: TGTGCCAGCAGCCCCTTAATCTGGGGGGCGGGGGGGCCCAACAATGAGCAGTTCTTC. This codes for CASSPLIWGAGGPNNEQFF.